This T cell receptor beta chain was retrieved from a study of T cell responses to AZD1222 COVID-19 vaccine. Study-level findings and limits: Spike as a whole was targeted by vaccine-associated CD4 TCRs, dominant at 160-218 and 743-854. It was only 6 or 7 AZD1222 recipients who were seropositive at baseline. Spike-specific TCR repertoires showed rising breadth and depth after two AZD1222 doses. Females made up more of the donors, who were largely white British, and clonal diversity may have come out too low.

A remark on this clone: Its antigen is as yet unknown.

V lost 8 bases and J lost 8, with 18 bases in between. Germline-derived CDR1 and CDR2 are GTSNPN and SVGIG (reference sequence). The CDR3 is made up of 12 amino acids. Sequencing used immunoSEQ multiplex PCR; TCRdb keeps in-frame clones, though not all of them. The sample gives fewer than 200,000 clones, just over 85% of which show up once; 0.4% to 0.5% is in the top ten. This chain connects TRBV30 to TRBJ1-2, with D perhaps TRBD1 (5 bases). The specimen was peripheral blood, collected on day 0 of AZD1222 vaccination. The receptor was isolated from an adult in good health. The CDR3 sequence is CAGGRELGGYTF. The CDR3 DNA follows: TGTGCCGGGGGACGGGAGCTTGGGGGCTACACCTTC.